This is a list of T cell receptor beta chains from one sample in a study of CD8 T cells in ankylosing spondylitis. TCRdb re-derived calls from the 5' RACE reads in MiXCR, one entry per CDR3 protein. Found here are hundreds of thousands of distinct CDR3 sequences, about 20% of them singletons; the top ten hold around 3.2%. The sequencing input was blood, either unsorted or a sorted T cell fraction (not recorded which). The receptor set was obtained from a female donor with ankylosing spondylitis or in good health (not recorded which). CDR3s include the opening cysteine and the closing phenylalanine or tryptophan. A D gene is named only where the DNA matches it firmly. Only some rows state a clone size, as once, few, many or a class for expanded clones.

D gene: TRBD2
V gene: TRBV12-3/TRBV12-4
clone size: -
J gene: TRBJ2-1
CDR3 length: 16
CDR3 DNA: TGTGCCAGCAGTCCTAGCGGGAGTGTGGTTTTCAATGAGCAGTTCTTC
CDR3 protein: CASSPSGSVVFNEQFF

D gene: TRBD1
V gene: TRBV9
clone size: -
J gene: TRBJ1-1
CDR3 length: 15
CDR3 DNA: TGTGCCAGCAGCGGAGGGACAGGGGGGAACACTGAAGCTTTCTTT
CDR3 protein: CASSGGTGGNTEAFF

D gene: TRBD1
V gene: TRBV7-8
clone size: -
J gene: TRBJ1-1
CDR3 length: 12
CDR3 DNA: TGTGCCAGCGGACAGGGTCTGGATGAAGCTTTCTTT
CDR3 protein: CASGQGLDEAFF

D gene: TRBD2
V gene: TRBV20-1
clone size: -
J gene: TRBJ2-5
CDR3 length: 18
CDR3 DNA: TGCAGTGCTAGAAGGATATCTCCGGGACTAGCCTTACAAGAGACCCAGTACTTC
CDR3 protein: CSARRISPGLALQETQYF

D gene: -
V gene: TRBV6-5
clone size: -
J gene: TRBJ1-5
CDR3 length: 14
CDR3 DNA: TGTGCCAGCAGTTCGCTCAGGGTGGATCAGCCCCAGCATTTT
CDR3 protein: CASSSLRVDQPQHF

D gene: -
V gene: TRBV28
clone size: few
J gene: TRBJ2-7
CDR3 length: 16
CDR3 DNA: TGTGCCAGCACCGCCCGAGCCTCGTCCTTATCCTACGAGCAGTACTTC
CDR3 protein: CASTARASSLSYEQYF

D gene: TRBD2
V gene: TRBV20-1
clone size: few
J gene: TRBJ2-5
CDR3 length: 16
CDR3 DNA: TGCAGTGCTAGAGCGGCCCTGGCTAGCGGAGCGGGGGCCCAGTACTTC
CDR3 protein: CSARAALASGAGAQYF

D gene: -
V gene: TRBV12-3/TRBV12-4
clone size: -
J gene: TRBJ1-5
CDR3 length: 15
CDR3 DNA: TGTGCCAGCAGTTTATCGGGAGGGAGCAATCAGCCCCAGCATTTT
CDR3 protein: CASSLSGGSNQPQHF

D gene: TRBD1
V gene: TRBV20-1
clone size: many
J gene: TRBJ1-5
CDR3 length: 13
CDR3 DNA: TGCAGTGCTGATACAGGGGGGAATCAGCCCCAGCATTTT
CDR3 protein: CSADTGGNQPQHF

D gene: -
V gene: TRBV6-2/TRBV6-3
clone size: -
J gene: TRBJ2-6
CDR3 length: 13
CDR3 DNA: TGTGCCACCAAGGGGTCTGGGGCCAACGTCCTGACTTTC
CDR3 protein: CATKGSGANVLTF

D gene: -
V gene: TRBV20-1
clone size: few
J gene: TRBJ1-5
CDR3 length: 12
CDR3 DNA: TGCAGTGCTAGAGAGGGGGACAAGCCCCAGCATTTT
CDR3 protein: CSAREGDKPQHF

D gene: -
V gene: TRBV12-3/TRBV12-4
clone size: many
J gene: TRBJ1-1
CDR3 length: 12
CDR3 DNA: TGTGCCAGCAGTTTAGGACCTTCAGGGGCTTTCTTT
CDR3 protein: CASSLGPSGAFF

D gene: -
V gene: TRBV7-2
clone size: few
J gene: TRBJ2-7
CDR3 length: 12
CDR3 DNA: TGTGCCAGCAGCTCACTACCCTACGAGCAGTACTTC
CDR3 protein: CASSSLPYEQYF

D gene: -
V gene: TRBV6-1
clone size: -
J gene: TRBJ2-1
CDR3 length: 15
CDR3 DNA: TGTGCCAGCACCTCGGGGGCAGGGGTGCCCAATGAGCAGTTCTTC
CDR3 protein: CASTSGAGVPNEQFF

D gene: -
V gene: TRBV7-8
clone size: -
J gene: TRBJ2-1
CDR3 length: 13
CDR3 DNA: TGTGCCAGCAGCTTAGGTCCGGCGGGGGAGCAGTTCTTC
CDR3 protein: CASSLGPAGEQFF

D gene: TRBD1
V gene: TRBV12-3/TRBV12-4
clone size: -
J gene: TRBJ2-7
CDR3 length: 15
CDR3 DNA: TGTGCCAGCAGTTTAGCTTCCGGGACAGGGGACGAGCAGTACTTC
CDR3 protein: CASSLASGTGDEQYF

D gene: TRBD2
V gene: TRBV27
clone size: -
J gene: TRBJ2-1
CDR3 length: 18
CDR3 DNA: TGTGCCAGCATGCAATCCGGGACTACCCCGAGCTCCTACAATGAGCAGTTCTTC
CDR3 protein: CASMQSGTTPSSYNEQFF

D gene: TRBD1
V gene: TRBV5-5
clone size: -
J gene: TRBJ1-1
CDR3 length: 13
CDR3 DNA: TGTGCCAGCAGTGTGACAGGGAGGACTGAAGCTTTCTTT
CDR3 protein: CASSVTGRTEAFF

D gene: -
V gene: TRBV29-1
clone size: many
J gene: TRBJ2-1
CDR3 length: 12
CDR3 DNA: TGCAGCGTTGCTAACTCCTACAATGAGCAGTTCTTC
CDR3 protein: CSVANSYNEQFF

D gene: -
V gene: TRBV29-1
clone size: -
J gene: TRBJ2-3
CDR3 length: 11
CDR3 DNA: TGCAGCGGCGGCTCAACAGATACGCAGTATTTT
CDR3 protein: CSGGSTDTQYF

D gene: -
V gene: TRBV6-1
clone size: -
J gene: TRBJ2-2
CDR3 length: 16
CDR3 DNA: TGTGCCAGCAACCCGGACGGGTTCGCGAACACCGGGGAGCTGTTTTTT
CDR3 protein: CASNPDGFANTGELFF

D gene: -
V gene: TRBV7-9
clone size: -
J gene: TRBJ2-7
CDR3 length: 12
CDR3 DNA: TGTGCCAGCAGCTTAAGGTGGAACGAGCAGTACTTC
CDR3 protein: CASSLRWNEQYF

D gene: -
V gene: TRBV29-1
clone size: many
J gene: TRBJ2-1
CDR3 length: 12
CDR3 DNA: TGCAGCGTTGAAGCCTCAGACTCTAGGGAGTTCTTC
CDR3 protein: CSVEASDSREFF

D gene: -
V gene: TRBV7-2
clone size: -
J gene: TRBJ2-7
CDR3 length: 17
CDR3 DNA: TGTGCCAGCAGCTTAGGGGGCGGCACAGGGTTTGGGTACGAGCAGTACTTC
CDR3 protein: CASSLGGGTGFGYEQYF

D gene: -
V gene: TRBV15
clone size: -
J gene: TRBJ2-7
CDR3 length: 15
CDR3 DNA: TGTGCCACCAGCAGAGCTCGTACGGGAGTCTACGAGCAGTACTTC
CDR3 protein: CATSRARTGVYEQYF

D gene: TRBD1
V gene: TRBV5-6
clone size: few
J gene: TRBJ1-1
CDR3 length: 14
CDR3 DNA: TGTGCCAGCAGACAACAGGGGTCTGATTTTGAAGCTTTCTTT
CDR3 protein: CASRQQGSDFEAFF